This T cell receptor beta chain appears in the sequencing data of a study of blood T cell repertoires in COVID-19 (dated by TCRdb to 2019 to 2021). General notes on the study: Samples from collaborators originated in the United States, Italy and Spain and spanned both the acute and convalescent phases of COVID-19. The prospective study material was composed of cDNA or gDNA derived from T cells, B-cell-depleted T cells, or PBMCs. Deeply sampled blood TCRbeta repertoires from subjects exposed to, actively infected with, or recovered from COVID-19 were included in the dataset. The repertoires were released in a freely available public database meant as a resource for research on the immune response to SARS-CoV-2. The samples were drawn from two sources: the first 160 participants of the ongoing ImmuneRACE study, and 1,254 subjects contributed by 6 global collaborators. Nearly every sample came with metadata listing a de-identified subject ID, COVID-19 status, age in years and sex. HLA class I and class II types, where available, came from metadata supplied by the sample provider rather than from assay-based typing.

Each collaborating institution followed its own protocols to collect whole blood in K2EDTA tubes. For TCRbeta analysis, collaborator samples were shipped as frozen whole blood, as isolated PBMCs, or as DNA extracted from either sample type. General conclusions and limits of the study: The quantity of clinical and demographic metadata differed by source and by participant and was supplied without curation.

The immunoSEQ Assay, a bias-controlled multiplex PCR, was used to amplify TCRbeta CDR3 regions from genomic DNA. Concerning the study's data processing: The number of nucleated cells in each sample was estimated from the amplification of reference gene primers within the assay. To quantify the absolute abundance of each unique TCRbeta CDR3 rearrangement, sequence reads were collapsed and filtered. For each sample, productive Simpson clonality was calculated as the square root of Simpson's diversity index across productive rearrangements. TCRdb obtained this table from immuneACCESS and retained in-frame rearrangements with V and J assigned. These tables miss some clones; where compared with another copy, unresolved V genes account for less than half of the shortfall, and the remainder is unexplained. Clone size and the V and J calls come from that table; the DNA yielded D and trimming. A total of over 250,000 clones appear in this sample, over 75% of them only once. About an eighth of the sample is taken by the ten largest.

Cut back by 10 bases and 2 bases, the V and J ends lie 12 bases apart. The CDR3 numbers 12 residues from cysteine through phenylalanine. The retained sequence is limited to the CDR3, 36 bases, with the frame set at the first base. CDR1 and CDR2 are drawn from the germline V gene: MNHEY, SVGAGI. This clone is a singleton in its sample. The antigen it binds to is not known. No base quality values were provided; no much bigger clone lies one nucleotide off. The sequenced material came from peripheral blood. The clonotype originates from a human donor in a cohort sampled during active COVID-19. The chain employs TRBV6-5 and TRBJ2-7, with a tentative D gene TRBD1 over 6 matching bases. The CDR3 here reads CATQGTPYEQYF. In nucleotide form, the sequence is TGTGCCACCCAGGGGACCCCCTACGAGCAGTACTTC.